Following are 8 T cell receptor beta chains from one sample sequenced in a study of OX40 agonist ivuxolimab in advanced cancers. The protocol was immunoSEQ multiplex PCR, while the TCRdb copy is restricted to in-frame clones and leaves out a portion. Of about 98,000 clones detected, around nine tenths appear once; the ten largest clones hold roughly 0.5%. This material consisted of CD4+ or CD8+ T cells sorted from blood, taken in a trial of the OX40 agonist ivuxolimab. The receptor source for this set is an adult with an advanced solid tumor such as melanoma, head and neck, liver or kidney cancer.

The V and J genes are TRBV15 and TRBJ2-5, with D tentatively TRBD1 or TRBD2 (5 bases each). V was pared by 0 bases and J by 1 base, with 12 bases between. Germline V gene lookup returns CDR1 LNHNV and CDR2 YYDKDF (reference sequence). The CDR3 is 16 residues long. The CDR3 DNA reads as TGTGCCACCAGCAGAGATCCTAGTGGGGGCCAAGAGACCCAGTACTTC. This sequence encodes CATSRDPSGGQETQYF.

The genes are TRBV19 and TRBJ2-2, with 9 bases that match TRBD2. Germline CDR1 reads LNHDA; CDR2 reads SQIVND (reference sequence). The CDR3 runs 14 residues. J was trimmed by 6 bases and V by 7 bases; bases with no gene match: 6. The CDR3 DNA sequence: TGTGCCAGTACCCAGCGGGGGGTAGCCGGGGAGCTGTTTTTT. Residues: CASTQRGVAGELFF.

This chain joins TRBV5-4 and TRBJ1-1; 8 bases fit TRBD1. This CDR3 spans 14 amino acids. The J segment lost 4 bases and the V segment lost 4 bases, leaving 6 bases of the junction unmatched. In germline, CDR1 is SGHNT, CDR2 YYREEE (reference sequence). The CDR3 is CASSRDRRATEAFF. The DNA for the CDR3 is TGTGCCAGCAGCCGGGACAGGCGGGCCACTGAAGCTTTCTTT.

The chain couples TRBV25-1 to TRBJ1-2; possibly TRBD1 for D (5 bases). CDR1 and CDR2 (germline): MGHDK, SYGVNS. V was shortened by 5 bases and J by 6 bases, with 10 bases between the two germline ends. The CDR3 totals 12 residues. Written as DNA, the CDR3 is TGTGCCAGCAGTCCGGGGGAGGATGGCTACACCTTC. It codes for CASSPGEDGYTF.

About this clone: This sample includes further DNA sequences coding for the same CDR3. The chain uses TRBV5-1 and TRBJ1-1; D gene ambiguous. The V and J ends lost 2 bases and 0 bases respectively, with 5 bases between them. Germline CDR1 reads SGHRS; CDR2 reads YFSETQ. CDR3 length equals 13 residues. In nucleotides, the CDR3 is TGCGCCAGCAGCTTCGCCATGAACACTGAAGCTTTCTTT. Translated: CASSFAMNTEAFF.

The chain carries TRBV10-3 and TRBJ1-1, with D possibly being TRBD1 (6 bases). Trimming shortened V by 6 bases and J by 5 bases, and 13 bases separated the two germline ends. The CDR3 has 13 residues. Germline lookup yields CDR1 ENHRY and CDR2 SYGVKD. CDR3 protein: CAIRQGERTEAFF. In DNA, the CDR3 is TGTGCCATCAGACAGGGAGAGCGGACTGAAGCTTTCTTT.

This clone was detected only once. The CDR3, as DNA: TGTGCCACCCTATCCTCGAAGGGGGACCAGCCCCAGCATTTT. Its protein is CATLSSKGDQPQHF. This chain links TRBV5-6 with TRBJ1-5; tentative D call: TRBD1 (6 bases). V was trimmed by 9 bases and J by 7 bases, leaving 20 bases between them. The CDR3 consists of 14 residues. Germline CDR1 is SGHDT and CDR2 is YYEEEE.

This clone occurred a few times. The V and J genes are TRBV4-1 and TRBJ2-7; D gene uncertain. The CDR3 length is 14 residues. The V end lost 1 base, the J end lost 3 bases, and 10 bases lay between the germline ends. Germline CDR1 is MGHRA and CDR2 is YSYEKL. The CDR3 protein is CASSQGPLDYEQYF. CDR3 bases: TGCGCCAGCAGCCAAGGACCCCTGGACTACGAGCAGTACTTC.